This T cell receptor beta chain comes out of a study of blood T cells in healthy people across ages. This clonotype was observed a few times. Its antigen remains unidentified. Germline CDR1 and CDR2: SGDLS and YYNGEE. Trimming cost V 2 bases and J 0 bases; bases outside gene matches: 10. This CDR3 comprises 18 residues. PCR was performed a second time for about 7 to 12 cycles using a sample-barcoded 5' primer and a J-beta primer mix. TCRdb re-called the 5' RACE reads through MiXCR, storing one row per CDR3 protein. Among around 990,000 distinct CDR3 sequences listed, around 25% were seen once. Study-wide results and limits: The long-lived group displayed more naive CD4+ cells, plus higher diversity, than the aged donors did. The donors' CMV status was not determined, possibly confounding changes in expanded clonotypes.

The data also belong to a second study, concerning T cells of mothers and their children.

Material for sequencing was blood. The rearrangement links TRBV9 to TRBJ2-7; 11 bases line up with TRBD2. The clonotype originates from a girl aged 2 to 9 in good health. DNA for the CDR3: TGTGCCAGCAGCGTCCTGCCCGTTACTAGCGGGAGCTCCTACGAGCAGTACTTC. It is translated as CASSVLPVTSGSSYEQYF.